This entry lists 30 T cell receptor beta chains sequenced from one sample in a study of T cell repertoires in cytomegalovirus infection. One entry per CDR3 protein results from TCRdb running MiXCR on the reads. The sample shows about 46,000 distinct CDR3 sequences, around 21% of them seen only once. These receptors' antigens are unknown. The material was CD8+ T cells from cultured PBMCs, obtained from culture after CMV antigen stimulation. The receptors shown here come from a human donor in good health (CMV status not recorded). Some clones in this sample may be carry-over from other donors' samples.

In nucleotides, the CDR3 is TGTGCCAGCAGTTTGAGCAGGGGGCTGTACGAGCAGTACTTC. Amino acids: CASSLSRGLYEQYF. The chain uses TRBV28 and TRBJ2-7; 8 positions agree with TRBD1. V trimming: 3 bases; J trimming: 4 bases; junction bases outside the gene matches: 5. CDR3 length: 14 residues. The germline gives CDR1 MDHEN, CDR2 SYDVKM.

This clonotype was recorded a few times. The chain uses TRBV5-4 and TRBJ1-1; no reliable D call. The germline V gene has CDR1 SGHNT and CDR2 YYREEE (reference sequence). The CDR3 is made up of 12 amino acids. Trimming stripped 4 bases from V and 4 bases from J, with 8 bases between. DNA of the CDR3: TGTGCCAGCAGCCCGGAGGGCACTGAAGCTTTCTTT. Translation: CASSPEGTEAFF.

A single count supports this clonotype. CDR3 bases: TGCAGTGCTAGATCATCTGGGGGGGGGCTTCAGCCCCAGCATTTT. Translation: CSARSSGGGLQPQHF. The V call is TRBV20-1, the J call TRBJ1-5; possibly TRBD1 for D (6 bases). This CDR3 comprises 15 residues. V shed 2 bases and J shed 6 bases, with 17 bases lying between them. Per germline, CDR1 DFQATT and CDR2 SNEGSKA (reference sequence).

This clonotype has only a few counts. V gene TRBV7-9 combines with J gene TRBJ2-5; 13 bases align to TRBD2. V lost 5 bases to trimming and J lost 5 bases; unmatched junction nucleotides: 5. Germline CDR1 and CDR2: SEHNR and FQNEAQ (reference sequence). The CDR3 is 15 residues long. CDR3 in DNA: TGTGCCAGCAGCCAAACTAGCGGGGGGGCGGAGACCCAGTACTTC. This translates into CASSQTSGGAETQYF.

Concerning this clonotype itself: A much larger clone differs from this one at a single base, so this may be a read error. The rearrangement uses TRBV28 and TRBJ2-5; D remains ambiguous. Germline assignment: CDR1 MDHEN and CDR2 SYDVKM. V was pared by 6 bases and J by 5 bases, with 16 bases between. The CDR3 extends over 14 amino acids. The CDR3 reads CASRPTERVETQYF. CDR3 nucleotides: TGTGCCAGCAGGCCCACCGAGAGAGTGGAGACCCAGTACTTC.

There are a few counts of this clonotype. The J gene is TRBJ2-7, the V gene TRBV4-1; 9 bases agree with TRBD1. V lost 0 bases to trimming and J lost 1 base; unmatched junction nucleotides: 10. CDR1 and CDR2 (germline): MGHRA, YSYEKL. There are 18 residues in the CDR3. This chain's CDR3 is CASSQEMVDRGVSYEQYF. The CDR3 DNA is TGCGCCAGCAGCCAAGAAATGGTGGACAGGGGAGTTTCCTACGAGCAGTACTTC.

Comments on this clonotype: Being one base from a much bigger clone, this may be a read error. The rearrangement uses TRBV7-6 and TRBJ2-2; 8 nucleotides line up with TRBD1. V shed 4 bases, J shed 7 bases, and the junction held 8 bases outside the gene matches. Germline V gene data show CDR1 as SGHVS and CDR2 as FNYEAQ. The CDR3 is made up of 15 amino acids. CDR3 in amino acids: CASSYSGQDHGELFF. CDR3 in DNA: TGTGCCAGCAGCTACTCGGGACAGGACCACGGGGAGCTGTTTTTT.

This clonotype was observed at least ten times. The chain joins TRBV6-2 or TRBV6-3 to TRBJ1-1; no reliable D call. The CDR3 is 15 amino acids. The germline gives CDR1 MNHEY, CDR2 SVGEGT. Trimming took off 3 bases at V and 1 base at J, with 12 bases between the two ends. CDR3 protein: CASSYSPDRNTEAFF. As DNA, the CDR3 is TGTGCCAGCAGTTATTCCCCAGACCGGAACACTGAAGCTTTCTTT.

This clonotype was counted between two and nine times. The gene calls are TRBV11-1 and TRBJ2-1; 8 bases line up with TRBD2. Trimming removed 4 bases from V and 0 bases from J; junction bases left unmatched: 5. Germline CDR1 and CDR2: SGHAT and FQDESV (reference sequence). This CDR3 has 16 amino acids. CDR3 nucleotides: TGTGCCAGCAGCTGGGTAGCGGGAAGCTCCTACAATGAGCAGTTCTTC. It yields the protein CASSWVAGSSYNEQFF.

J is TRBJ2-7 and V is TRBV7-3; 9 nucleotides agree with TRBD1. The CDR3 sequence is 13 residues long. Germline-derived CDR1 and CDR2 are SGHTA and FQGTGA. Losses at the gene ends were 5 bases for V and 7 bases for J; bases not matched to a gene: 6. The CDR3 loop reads CASSADRGLEQYF. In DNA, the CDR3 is TGTGCCAGCAGCGCGGACAGGGGACTTGAGCAGTACTTC.

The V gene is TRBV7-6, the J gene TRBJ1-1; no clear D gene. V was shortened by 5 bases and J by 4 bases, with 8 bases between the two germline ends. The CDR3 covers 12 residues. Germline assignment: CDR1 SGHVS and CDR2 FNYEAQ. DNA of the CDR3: TGTGCCAGCAGCCCCCCGGGCACTGAAGCTTTCTTT. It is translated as CASSPPGTEAFF. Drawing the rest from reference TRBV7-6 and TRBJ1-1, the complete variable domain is GAGVSQSPRYKVTKRGQDVALRCDPISGHVSLYWYRQALGQGPEFLTYFNYEAQQDKSGLPNDRFSAERPEGSISTLTIQRTEQRDSAMYRCASSPPGTEAFFGQGTRLTVV.

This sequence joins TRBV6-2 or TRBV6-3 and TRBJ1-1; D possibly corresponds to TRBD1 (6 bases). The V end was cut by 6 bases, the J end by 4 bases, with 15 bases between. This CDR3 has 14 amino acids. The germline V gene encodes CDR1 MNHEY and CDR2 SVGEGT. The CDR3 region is CASSPRLGGTEAFF. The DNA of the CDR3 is TGTGCCAGCAGCCCTCGGTTAGGGGGCACTGAAGCTTTCTTT.

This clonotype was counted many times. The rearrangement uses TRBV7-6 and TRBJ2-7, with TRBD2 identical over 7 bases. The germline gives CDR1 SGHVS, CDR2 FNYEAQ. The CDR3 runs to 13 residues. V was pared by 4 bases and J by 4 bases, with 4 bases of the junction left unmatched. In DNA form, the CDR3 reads TGTGCCAGCAGCTCCTCGGGGGGTTACGAGCAGTACTTC. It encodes CASSSSGGYEQYF.

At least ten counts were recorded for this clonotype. CDR3 region: CASSQGGTDQYF. As DNA, the CDR3 is TGCGCCAGCAGCCAAGGCGGCACTGATCAGTACTTC. This chain joins TRBV4-1 and TRBJ2-5; the D is unclear. Germline CDR1 MGHRA, CDR2 YSYEKL. Trimming cost V 1 base and J 11 bases, with 11 bases left between them. The CDR3 runs to 12 residues.

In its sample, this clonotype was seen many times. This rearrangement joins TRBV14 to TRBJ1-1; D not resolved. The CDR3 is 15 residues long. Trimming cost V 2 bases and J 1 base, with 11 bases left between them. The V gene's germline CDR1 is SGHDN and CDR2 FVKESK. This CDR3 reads CASSQQLVTNTEAFF. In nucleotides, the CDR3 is TGTGCCAGCAGCCAACAGTTAGTTACGAACACTGAAGCTTTCTTT.

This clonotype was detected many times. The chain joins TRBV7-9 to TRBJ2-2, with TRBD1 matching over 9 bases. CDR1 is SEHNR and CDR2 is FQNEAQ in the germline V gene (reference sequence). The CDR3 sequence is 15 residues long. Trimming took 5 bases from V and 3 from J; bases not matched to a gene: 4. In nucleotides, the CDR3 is TGTGCCAGCAGCATACAGGGGGCAGACACCGGGGAGCTGTTTTTT. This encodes CASSIQGADTGELFF. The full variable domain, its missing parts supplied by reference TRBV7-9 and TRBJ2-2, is DTGVSQNPRHKITKRGQNVTFRCDPISEHNRLYWYRQTLGQGPEFLTYFQNEAQLEKSRLLSDRFSAERPKGSFSTLEIQRTEQGDSAMYLCASSIQGADTGELFFGEGSRLTVL.

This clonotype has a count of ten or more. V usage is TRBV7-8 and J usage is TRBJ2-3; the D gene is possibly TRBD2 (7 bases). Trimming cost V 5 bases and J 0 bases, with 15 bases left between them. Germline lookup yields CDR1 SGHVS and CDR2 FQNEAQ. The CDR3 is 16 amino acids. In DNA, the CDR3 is TGTGCCAGCAGCGCCACGGGGGGCGCAAGCACAGATACGCAGTATTTT. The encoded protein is CASSATGGASTDTQYF.

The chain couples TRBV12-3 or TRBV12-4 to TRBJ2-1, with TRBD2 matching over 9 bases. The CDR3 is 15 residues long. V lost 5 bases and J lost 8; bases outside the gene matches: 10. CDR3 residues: CASSPGVAGVDEQFF. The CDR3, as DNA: TGTGCCAGCAGTCCTGGAGTAGCGGGAGTGGATGAGCAGTTCTTC.

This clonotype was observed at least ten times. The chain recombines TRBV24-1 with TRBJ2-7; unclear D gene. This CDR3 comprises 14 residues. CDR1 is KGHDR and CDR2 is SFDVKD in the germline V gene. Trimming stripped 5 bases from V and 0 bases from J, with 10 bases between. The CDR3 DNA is TGTGCCACCAGTGTGGTCAGGACCTCCTACGAGCAGTACTTC. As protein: CATSVVRTSYEQYF.

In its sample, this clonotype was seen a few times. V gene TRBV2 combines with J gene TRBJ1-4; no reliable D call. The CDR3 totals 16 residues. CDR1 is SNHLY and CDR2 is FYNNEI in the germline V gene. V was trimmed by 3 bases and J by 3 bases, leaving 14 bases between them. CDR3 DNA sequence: TGTGCCAGCAGTGACTCGGGATTGATAGCTAATGAAAAACTGTTTTTT. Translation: CASSDSGLIANEKLFF. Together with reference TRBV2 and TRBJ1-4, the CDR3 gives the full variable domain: EPEVTQTPSHQVTQMGQEVILRCVPISNHLYFYWYRQILGQKVEFLVSFYNNEISEKSEIFDDQFSVERPDGSNFTLKIRSTKLEDSAMYFCASSDSGLIANEKLFFGSGTQLSVL.

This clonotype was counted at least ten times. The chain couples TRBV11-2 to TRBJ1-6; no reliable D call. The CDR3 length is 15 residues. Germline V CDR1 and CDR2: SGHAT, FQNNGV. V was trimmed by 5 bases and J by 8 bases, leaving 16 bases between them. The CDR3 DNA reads TGTGCCAGCAGCCAGTCGGGGATCCTTCATTCACCCCTCCACTTT. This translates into CASSQSGILHSPLHF.

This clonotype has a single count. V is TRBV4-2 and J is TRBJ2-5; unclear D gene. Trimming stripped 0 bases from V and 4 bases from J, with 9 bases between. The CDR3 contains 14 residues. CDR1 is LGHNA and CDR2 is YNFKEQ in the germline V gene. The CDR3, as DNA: TGTGCCAGCAGCCAAGAGAAAGTTCGAGAGACCCAGTACTTC. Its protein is CASSQEKVRETQYF.

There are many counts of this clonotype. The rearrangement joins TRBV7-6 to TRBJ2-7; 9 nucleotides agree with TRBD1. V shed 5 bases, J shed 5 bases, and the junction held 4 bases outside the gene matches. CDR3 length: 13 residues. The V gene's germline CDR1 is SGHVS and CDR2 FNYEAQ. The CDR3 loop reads CASSPTGGDEQYF. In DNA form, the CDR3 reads TGTGCCAGCAGCCCGACAGGGGGAGACGAGCAGTACTTC.

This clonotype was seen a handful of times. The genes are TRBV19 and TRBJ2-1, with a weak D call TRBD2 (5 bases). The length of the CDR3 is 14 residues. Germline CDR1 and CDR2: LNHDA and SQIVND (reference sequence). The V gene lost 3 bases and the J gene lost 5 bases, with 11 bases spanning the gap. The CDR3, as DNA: TGTGCCAGTAGTATTTTCTCGACTAACAATGAGCAGTTCTTC. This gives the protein CASSIFSTNNEQFF.

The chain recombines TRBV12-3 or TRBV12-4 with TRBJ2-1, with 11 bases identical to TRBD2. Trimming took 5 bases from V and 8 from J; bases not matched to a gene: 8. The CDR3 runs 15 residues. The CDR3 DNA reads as TGTGCCAGCAGTGAAATAGCGGGAGGGGTCGATGAGCAGTTCTTC. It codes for CASSEIAGGVDEQFF.

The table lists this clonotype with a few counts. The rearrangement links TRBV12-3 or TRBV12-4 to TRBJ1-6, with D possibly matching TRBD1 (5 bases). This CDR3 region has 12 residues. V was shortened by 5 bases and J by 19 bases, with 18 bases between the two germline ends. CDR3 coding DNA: TGTGCCAGCAGTATCGGACACGAGCCCTCTCACTTT. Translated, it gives CASSIGHEPSHF.

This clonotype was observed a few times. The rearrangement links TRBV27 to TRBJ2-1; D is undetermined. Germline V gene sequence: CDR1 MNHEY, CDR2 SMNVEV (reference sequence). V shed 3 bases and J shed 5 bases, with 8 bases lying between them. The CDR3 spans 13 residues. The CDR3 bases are TGTGCCAGCAGTTTGAGTTGGCACAATGAGCAGTTCTTC. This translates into CASSLSWHNEQFF.

CDR3 bases: TGTGCCAGCAGTGTTAGGCCCGGGACAAAGATGCAAGAGACCCAGTACTTC. It specifies CASSVRPGTKMQETQYF. The V and J genes are TRBV28 and TRBJ2-5; TRBD1 is a possible D gene (6 bases). V gave up 5 bases and J gave up 2 bases, with 21 bases separating them. Per the germline V gene, CDR1 is MDHEN and CDR2 is SYDVKM. The CDR3 is 17 amino acids. The full variable domain, with the rest looked up from reference TRBV28 and TRBJ2-5, is DVKVTQSSRYLVKRTGEKVFLECVQDMDHENMFWYRQDPGLGLRLIYFSYDVKMKEKGDIPEGYSVSREKKERFSLILESASTNQTSMYLCASSVRPGTKMQETQYFGPGTRLLVL.

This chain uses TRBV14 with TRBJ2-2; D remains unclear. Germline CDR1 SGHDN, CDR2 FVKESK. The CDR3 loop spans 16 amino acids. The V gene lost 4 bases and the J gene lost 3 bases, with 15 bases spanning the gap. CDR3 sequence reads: CASSPDSHVYTGELFF. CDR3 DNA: TGTGCCAGCAGCCCTGACTCCCATGTATACACCGGGGAGCTGTTTTTT.

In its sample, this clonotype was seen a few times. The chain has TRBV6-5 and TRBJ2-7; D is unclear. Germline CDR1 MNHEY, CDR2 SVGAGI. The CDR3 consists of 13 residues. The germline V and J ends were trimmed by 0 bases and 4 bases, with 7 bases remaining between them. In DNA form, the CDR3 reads TGTGCCAGCAGTTACTCAACTCTGTACGAGCAGTACTTC. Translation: CASSYSTLYEQYF.